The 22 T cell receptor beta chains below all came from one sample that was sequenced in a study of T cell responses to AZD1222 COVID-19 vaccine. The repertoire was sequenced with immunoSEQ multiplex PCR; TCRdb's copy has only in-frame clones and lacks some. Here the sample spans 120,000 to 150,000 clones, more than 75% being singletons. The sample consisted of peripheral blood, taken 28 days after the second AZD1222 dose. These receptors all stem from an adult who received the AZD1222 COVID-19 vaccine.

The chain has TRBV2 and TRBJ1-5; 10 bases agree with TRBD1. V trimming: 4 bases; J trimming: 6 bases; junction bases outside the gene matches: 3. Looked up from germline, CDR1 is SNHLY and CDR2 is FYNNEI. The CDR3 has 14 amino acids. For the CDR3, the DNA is TGTGCCAGCAGTGGACAGGGGGCAGGTCAGCCCCAGCATTTT. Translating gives CASSGQGAGQPQHF.

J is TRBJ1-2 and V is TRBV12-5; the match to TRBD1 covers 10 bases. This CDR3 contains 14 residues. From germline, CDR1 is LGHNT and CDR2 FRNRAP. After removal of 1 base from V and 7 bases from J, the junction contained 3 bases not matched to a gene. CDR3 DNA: TGTGCTAGTGGTTTGGGACAGGGGGCACGTGGCTACACCTTC. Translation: CASGLGQGARGYTF.

CDR3 region: CASSIQGADNSPLHF. Here the CDR3 DNA reads TGCGCCAGCAGTATTCAAGGAGCAGATAATTCACCCCTCCACTTT. V and J are TRBV10-2 and TRBJ1-6; D uncertain. CDR3 length equals 15 residues. The V end lost 5 bases, the J end lost 5 bases, and 13 bases lay between the germline ends. Per the germline V gene, CDR1 is WSHSY and CDR2 is SAAADI.

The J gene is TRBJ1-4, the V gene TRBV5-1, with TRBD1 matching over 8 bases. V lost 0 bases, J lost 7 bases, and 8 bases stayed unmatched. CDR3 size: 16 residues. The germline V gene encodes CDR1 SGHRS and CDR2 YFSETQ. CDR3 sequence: CASSLVVTGAPEKLFF. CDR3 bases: TGCGCCAGCAGCTTGGTCGTGACAGGGGCCCCTGAAAAACTGTTTTTT.

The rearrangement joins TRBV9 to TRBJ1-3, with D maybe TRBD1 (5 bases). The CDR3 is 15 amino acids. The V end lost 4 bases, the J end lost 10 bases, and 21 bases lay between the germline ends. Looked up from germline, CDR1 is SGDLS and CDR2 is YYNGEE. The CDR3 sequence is CASSRGTGEPRTIYF. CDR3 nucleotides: TGTGCCAGCAGCAGGGGAACAGGCGAACCAAGAACCATATATTTT. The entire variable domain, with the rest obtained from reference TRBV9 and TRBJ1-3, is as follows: DSGVTQTPKHLITATGQRVTLRCSPRSGDLSVYWYQQSLDQGLQFLIQYYNGEERAKGNILERFSAQQFPDLHSELNLSSLELGDSALYFCASSRGTGEPRTIYFGEGSWLTVV.

The CDR3: CSASARLMNTEAFF. As DNA, the CDR3 is TGCAGTGCTAGTGCCAGGCTCATGAACACTGAAGCTTTCTTT. The J gene is TRBJ1-1, the V gene TRBV20-1, with unresolved D. From germline, CDR1 is DFQATT and CDR2 SNEGSKA (reference sequence). CDR3 size: 14 residues. Trimming shortened V by 3 bases and J by 0 bases, and 11 bases separated the two germline ends.

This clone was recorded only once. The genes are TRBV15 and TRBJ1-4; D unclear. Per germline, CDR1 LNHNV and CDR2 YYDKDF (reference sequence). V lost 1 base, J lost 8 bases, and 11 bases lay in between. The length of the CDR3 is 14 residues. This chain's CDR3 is CATSRALDPEKLFF. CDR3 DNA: TGTGCCACCAGCAGAGCTCTAGACCCGGAAAAACTGTTTTTT.

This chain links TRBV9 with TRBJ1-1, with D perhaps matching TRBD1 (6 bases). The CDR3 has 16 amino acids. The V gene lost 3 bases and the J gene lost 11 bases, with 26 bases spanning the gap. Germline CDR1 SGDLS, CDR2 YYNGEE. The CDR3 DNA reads TGTGCCAGCAGCGCCTACTTTCCCCCTGGGGGCAAATATGCTTTCTTT. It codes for CASSAYFPPGGKYAFF. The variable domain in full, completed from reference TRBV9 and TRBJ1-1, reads DSGVTQTPKHLITATGQRVTLRCSPRSGDLSVYWYQQSLDQGLQFLIQYYNGEERAKGNILERFSAQQFPDLHSELNLSSLELGDSALYFCASSAYFPPGGKYAFFGQGTRLTVV.

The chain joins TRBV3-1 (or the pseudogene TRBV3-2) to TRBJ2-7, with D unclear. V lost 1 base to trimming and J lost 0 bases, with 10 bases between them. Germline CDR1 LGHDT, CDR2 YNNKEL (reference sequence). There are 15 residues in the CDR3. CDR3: CASSQVLLSSYEQYF. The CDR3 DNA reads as TGTGCCAGCAGCCAAGTACTCCTGAGCTCCTACGAGCAGTACTTC.

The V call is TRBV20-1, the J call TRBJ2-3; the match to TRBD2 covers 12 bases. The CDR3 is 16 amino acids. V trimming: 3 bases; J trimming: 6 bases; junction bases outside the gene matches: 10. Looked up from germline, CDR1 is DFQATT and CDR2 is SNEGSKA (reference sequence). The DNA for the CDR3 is TGCAGTGCTAGTTGGTCTAGCGGGGGGGCCAGGGATACGCAGTATTTT. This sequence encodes CSASWSSGGARDTQYF.

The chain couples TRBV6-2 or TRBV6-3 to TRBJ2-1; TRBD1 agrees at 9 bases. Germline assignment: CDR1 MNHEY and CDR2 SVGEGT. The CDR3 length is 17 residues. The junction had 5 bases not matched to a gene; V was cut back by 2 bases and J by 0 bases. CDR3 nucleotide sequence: TGTGCCAGCAGTTACCCCTCGGGACAGGGCTCCTACAATGAGCAGTTCTTC. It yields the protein CASSYPSGQGSYNEQFF.

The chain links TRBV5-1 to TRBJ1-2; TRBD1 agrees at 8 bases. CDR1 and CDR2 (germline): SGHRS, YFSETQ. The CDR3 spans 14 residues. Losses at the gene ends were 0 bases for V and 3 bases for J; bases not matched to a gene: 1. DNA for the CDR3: TGCGCCAGCAGCTTGGGGGGACAGGACTATGGCTACACCTTC. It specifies CASSLGGQDYGYTF.

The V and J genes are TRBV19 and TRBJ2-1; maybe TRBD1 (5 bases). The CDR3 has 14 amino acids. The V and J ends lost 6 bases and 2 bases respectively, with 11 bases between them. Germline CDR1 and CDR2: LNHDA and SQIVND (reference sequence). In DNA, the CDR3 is TGTGCCAGTAGCCCCAGGGCCCCCTACAATGAGCAGTTCTTC. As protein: CASSPRAPYNEQFF. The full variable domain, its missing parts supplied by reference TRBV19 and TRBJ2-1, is DGGITQSPKYLFRKEGQNVTLSCEQNLNHDAMYWYRQDPGQGLRLIYYSQIVNDFQKGDIAEGYSVSREKKESFPLTVTSAQKNPTAFYLCASSPRAPYNEQFFGPGTRLTVL.

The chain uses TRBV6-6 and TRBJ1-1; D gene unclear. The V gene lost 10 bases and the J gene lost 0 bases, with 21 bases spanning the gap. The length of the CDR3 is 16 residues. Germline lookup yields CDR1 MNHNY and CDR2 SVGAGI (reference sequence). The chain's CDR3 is CATKSSPHPMNTEAFF. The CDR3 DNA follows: TGTGCCACCAAATCCTCCCCGCATCCTATGAACACTGAAGCTTTCTTT.

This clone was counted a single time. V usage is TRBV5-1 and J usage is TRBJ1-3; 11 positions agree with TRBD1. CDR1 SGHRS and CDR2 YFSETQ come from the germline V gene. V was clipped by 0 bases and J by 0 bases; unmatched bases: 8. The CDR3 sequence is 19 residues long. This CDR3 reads CASSLGTGGRPSSGNTIYF. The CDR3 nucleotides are TGCGCCAGCAGCTTGGGGACAGGGGGCAGACCCAGCTCTGGAAACACCATATATTTT. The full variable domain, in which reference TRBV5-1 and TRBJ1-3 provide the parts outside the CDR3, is KAGVTQTPRYLIKTRGQQVTLSCSPISGHRSVSWYQQTPGQGLQFLFEYFSETQRNKGNFPGRFSGRQFSNSRSEMNVSTLELGDSALYLCASSLGTGGRPSSGNTIYFGEGSWLTVV.

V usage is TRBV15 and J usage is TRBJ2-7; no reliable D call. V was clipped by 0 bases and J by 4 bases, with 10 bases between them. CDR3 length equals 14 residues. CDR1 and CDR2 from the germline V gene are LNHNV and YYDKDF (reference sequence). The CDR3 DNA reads TGTGCCACCAGCAGAGAGACAAGGGTTTACGAGCAGTACTTC. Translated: CATSRETRVYEQYF.

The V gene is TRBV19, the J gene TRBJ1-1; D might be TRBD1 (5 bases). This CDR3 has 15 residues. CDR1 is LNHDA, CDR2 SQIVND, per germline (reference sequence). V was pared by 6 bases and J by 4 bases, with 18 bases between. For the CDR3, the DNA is TGTGCCAGTAGGTTCGCCGGAGGGGCCGCCACTGAAGCTTTCTTT. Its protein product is CASRFAGGAATEAFF.

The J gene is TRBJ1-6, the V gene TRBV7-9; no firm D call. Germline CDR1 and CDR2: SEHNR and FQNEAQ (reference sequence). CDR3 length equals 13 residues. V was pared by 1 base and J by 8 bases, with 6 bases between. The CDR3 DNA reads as TGTGCCAGCAGCTTAGTTGGGGATTCACCCCTCCACTTT. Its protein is CASSLVGDSPLHF.

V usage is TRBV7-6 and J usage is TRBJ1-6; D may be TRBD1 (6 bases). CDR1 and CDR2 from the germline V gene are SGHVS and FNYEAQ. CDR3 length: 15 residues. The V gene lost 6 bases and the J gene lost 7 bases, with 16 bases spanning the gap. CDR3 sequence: CASSRTGTINSPLHF. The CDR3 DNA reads TGTGCCAGCAGTCGAACCGGGACAATCAATTCACCCCTCCACTTT.

DNA of the CDR3: TGCAGCGGGGACAGGCTGGAGGCTGGCTACACCTTC. Its protein product is CSGDRLEAGYTF. The chain links TRBV29-1 to TRBJ1-2, with 8 bases lining up with TRBD1. Unmatched junction bases numbered 8, after V lost 7 bases and J lost 7 bases. CDR3 length: 12 residues. Germline V gene data show CDR1 as SQVTM and CDR2 as ANQGSEA.

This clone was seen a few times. The CDR3 sequence is CASSLGPLRGFTTEAFF. CDR3 sequence (DNA): TGTGCCAGCAGCTTGGGCCCCCTCCGAGGGTTCACCACTGAAGCTTTCTTT. The chain links TRBV5-6 to TRBJ1-1; D is undetermined. Germline V gene lookup returns CDR1 SGHDT and CDR2 YYEEEE. The CDR3 has 17 amino acids. V was cut by 0 bases and J by 4 bases, with 19 bases left in between.

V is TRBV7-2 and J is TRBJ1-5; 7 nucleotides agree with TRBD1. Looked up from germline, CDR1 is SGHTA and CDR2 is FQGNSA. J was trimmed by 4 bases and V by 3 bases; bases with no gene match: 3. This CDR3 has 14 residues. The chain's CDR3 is CASSLGQTNQPQHF. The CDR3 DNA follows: TGTGCCAGCAGCTTGGGACAGACTAATCAGCCCCAGCATTTT.